This T cell receptor (beta chain) emerged from a study of regulatory T cells in long-lasting Graves disease. Time point noted: newly diagnosed GD, antithyroid drugs for less than 3 months. PBMC RNA was the source of the TCR library. This clonotype was counted many times. Investigators prepared the TCR beta libraries by applying iRepertoire HTBI primers and Arm-PCR of CDR3 regions. In TCRdb, the multiplex PCR reads were re-called with MiXCR into one record per CDR3 protein. The table has under 500,000 distinct CDR3 sequences, about 15% seen once. These same records also appear under a second study, on T cells in Graves' hyperthyroidism and ophthalmopathy.

Source: peripheral blood mononuclear cells (PBMCs), taken at new diagnosis, from a patient treated with antithyroid drugs. This TCR was recovered from a woman under 40 with Graves disease.

CDR3 sequence reads: CASSFPGPEQFF. CDR3 DNA: TGTGCCAGCAGTTTCCCGGGACCCGAGCAGTTCTTC. This sequence joins TRBV6-5 and TRBJ2-1; possibly TRBD1 or TRBD2 for D (5 bases each). Germline V gene sequence: CDR1 MNHEY, CDR2 SVGAGI. This CDR3 contains 12 residues. Trimming removed 4 bases from V and 10 bases from J, with 11 bases in between.